This T cell receptor (beta chain) derives from a study of blood T cell repertoires in COVID-19. Study-level information: Italy, Spain and the United States were the sources of the convalescent and acute COVID-19 samples. From T cells, B-cell-depleted T cells, or PBMCs came the material, which was cDNA or gDNA.

In the original workflow: Estimates of nucleated cell counts were drawn from the amplification of reference gene primers. The table came from immunoSEQ multiplex PCR; TCRdb's copy has only in-frame clones and leaves some out. The V and J calls and the clone size are those of that table, but D and trimming were determined from the DNA. The data show about 250,000 clones, about 82% seen once. The CDR3 length is 20 residues. V dropped 2 bases and J dropped 2; count of bases not matched to a gene: 13. Germline V gene sequence: CDR1 LGHNT, CDR2 FRNRAP. V gene TRBV12-5 combines with J gene TRBJ2-7; TRBD2 matches 15 bases. The sample taken for sequencing was peripheral blood. The receptor's source is a man aged 45 to 65 with active or convalescent COVID-19. The CDR3 sequence is CASGLQGLAGGGGAAYEQYF. The CDR3 nucleotides are TGTGCTAGTGGTTTGCAGGGACTAGCGGGAGGTGGGGGGGCGGCCTACGAGCAGTACTTC.